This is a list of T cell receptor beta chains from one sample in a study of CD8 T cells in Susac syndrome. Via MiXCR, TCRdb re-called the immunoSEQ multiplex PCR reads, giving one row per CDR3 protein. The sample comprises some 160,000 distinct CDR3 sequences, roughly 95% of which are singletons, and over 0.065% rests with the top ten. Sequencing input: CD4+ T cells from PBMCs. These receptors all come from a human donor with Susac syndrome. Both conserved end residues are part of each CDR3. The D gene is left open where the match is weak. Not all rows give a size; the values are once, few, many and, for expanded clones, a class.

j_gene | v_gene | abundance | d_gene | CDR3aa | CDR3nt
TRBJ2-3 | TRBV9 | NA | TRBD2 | CASSVGREGRSTDTQYF | TGTGCCAGCAGCGTAGGGCGGGAGGGCCGGAGCACAGATACGCAGTATTTT
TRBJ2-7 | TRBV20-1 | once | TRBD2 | CSATGTSGVSSYEQYF | TGCAGTGCGACCGGGACTAGCGGGGTGAGCTCCTACGAGCAGTACTTC
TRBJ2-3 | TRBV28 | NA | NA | CASSLQGKSTDTQYF | TGTGCCAGCAGTTTACAGGGGAAAAGCACAGATACGCAGTATTTT
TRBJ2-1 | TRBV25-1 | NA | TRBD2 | CASRPTSGSYNEQFF | TGTGCCAGCAGGCCGACTAGCGGATCTTACAATGAGCAGTTCTTC
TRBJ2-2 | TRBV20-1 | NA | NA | CSATAGGNTGELFF | TGCAGTGCCACGGCGGGTGGAAACACCGGGGAGCTGTTTTTT
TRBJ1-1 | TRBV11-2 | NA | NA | CASSLAVYTEAFF | TGTGCCAGCAGCTTAGCTGTGTACACTGAAGCTTTCTTT
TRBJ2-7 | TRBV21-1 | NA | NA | CASSKGTLPSNYEQYF | TGTGCCAGCAGCAAAGGTACCCTCCCTTCGAATTACGAGCAGTACTTC
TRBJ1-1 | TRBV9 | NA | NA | CASSVLRENTEAFF | TGTGCCAGCAGCGTCTTACGGGAAAACACTGAAGCTTTCTTT
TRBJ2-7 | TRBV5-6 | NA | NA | CASSASYGGEQYF | TGTGCCAGCAGCGCGTCCTACGGGGGCGAGCAGTACTTC
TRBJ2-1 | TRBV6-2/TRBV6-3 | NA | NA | CASSYGGANNNEQFF | TGTGCCAGCAGTTACGGTGGCGCCAATAACAATGAGCAGTTCTTC
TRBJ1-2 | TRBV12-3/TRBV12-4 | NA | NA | CASTRGTGTYGYTF | TGTGCCAGCACGAGAGGGACGGGTACCTATGGCTACACCTTC
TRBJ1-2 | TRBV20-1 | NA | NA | CSANRGVRYTF | TGCAGTGCTAATCGAGGGGTTCGGTACACCTTC
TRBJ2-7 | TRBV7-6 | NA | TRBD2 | CASSLYREDNEQYF | TGTGCCAGCAGCTTATACCGGGAGGACAACGAGCAGTACTTC
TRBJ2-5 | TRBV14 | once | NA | CASSRPGVSWETQYF | TGTGCCAGCAGCAGGCCGGGGGTTTCATGGGAGACCCAGTACTTC
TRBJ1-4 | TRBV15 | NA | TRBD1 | CATSRGRTGSHEKLFF | TGTGCCACCAGCAGAGGCCGGACAGGGAGTCATGAAAAACTGTTTTTT
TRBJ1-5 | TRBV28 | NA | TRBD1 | CASSPRTGRDSNQPQHF | TGTGCCAGCAGTCCGCGGACAGGCCGAGATAGCAATCAGCCCCAGCATTTT
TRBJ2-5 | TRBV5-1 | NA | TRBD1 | CASTKDRDLLGAQYF | TGCGCCAGCACTAAGGACAGGGACCTCCTGGGGGCCCAGTACTTC
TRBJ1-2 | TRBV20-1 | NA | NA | CSAKPRQGYTF | TGCAGTGCTAAGCCCCGACAGGGCTACACCTTC
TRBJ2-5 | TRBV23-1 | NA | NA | CAMEETQYF | TGCGCCATGGAAGAGACCCAGTACTTC
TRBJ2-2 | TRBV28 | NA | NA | CASRPQGLNTGELFF | TGTGCCAGCAGACCTCAGGGGCTAAACACCGGGGAGCTGTTTTTT
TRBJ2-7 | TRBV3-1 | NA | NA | CASSPRGDEQYF | TGTGCCAGCAGTCCAAGGGGGGACGAGCAGTACTTC
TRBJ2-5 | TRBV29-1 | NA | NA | CSVSTPGPERETQYF | TGCAGCGTCTCTACTCCGGGACCAGAGCGGGAGACCCAGTACTTC
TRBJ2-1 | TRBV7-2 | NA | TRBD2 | CAMGGGGSLNEQFF | TGTGCCATGGGGGGAGGCGGGAGTTTAAATGAGCAGTTCTTC
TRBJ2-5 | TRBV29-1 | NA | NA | CSSRDPRARETQYF | TGCAGCTCCCGGGACCCGCGGGCAAGGGAGACCCAGTACTTC
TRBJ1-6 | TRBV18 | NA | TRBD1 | CASSRQPQQGVGSNSPLHF | TGTGCCAGCTCACGACAACCCCAGCAGGGGGTTGGGAGTAATTCACCCCTCCACTTT
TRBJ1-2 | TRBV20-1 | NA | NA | CSGSWGRDGYTF | TGCAGTGGATCCTGGGGTCGGGATGGCTACACCTTC
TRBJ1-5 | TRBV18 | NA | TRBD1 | CASSLTGVDQPQHF | TGTGCCAGCTCACTGACAGGGGTTGATCAGCCCCAGCATTTT
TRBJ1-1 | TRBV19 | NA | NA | CASSRTGGQGRNTEAFF | TGTGCCAGTAGTCGCACTGGGGGCCAGGGACGGAACACTGAAGCTTTCTTT
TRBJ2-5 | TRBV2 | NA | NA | CASSDSSETQYF | TGTGCCAGCAGTGACAGCTCAGAGACCCAGTACTTC
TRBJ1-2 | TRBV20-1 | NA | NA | CSARDPGGANYGYTF | TGCAGTGCTAGAGATCCCGGTGGAGCTAACTATGGCTACACCTTC
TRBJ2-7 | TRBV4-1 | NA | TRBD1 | CASSQVRGLSYEQYF | TGCGCCAGCAGCCAGGTCAGGGGGCTCTCCTACGAGCAGTACTTC
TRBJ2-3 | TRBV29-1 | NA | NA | CSVGSLTSSTDTQYF | TGCAGCGTTGGTTCTTTAACCTCTAGCACAGATACGCAGTATTTT
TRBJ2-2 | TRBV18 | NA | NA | CASTTGNRNTGELFF | TGTGCCAGCACCACCGGGAACCGGAACACCGGGGAGCTGTTTTTT
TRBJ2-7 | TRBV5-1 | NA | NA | CASSFQESSYEQYF | TGCGCCAGCAGCTTCCAGGAGTCGTCTTACGAGCAGTACTTC
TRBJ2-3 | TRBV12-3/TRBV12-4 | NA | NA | CASSPPRAATDTQYF | TGTGCCAGCAGTCCCCCCAGGGCGGCCACAGATACGCAGTATTTT
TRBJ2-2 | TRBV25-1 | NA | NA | CASGRTPANTGELFF | TGTGCCAGCGGAAGGACTCCTGCGAACACCGGGGAGCTGTTTTTT
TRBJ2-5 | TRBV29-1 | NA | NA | CSATEGEETQYF | TGCAGCGCCACGGAAGGGGAAGAGACCCAGTACTTC
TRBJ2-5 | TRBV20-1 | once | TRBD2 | CSARPLSGRGETQYF | TGCAGTGCTCGCCCGCTAAGCGGGAGGGGGGAGACCCAGTACTTC
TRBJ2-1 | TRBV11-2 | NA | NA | CASSQEGGNEQFF | TGTGCCAGCAGCCAAGAGGGCGGGAATGAGCAGTTCTTC
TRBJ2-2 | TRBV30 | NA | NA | CAWSVVPPGELFF | TGTGCCTGGAGTGTAGTCCCCCCCGGGGAGCTGTTTTTT
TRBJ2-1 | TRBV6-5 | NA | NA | CASSSPLDTNEQFF | TGTGCCAGCAGCTCCCCCCTAGACACCAATGAGCAGTTCTTC
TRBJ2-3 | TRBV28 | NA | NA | CASSLLRDTQYF | TGTGCCAGCAGTTTACTGCGAGATACGCAGTATTTT
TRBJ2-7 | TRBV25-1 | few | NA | CASSESSYEQYF | TGTGCCAGCAGTGAGTCTTCTTACGAGCAGTACTTC
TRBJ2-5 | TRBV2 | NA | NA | CASRPGFQETQYF | TGTGCCAGCAGGCCGGGATTCCAAGAGACCCAGTACTTC
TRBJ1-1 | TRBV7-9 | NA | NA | CASSLKSTTEAFF | TGTGCCAGCAGCTTAAAGAGCACCACTGAAGCTTTCTTT
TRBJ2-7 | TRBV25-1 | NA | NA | CASSYQVVSEQYF | TGTGCCAGCAGTTATCAGGTAGTCAGCGAGCAGTACTTC